The present entry profiles one T cell receptor (beta chain) with its context. Here immunoSEQ multiplex PCR was the method, and the copy in TCRdb shows in-frame clones only, minus some. The data hold roughly 120,000 clones, with about 90% observed a single time. The data were obtained in a study of blood T cell repertoires in COVID-19. Across the study: There were acute and convalescent COVID-19 samples, and they came from the United States, Italy and Spain. The cDNA or gDNA used as material had been derived from T cells, B-cell-depleted T cells, or PBMCs.

The V gene lost 0 bases and the J gene lost 8 bases, with 6 bases spanning the gap. CDR3 length: 13 amino acids. CDR1 SGDLS and CDR2 YYNGEE come from the germline V gene. Followed over time, Seattle patients had been enrolled while infection was active. This chain connects TRBV9 to TRBJ1-6; D ambiguous. Sample: peripheral blood. The TCR originated in a man in his forties or fifties with COVID-19, enrolled during active disease. The CDR3 region is CASSVAQYSPLHF. The CDR3 DNA is TGTGCCAGCAGCGTAGCCCAATATTCACCCCTCCACTTT.